The present T cell receptor beta chain was sequenced within a study of blood T cell repertoires in COVID-19. Sequencing was performed with immunoSEQ multiplex PCR; in TCRdb, only in-frame clones are kept and a portion is missing. The data contain 150,000 to 180,000 clones, 75% to 80% of them singletons. The sequence came from a man older than 75 with acute or convalescent COVID-19. Source material: peripheral blood.

CDR3 bases: TGTGCCAGCAGTTTGGGGACAGGGAACACCGGGGAGCTGTTTTTT. Its translation is CASSLGTGNTGELFF. The chain is built from TRBV6-2 or TRBV6-3 and TRBJ2-2; 8 bases match TRBD1. The CDR3 sequence is 15 residues long. CDR1 MNHEY and CDR2 SVGEGT come from the germline V gene. V gave up 4 bases and J gave up 1 base; unmatched junction bases: 2.